These 9 T cell receptor beta chains were sequenced from one sample in a study of cytomegalovirus exposure and HLA in healthy donors. PCR used 60 Vbeta primers and 13 Jbeta primers. Here immunoSEQ multiplex PCR was the method, and the copy in TCRdb shows in-frame clones only, minus some. The data show about 150,000 clones, approximately 80% seen once. The sample was PBMCs. These receptor sequences come from a woman in her thirties or forties in good health and CMV-seropositive.

The rearrangement uses TRBV6-7 and TRBJ1-2; maybe TRBD1 (6 bases). TRBV6-7 carries the ORF label, with uncertain function. CDR3 length equals 13 residues. With 8 bases removed from V and 4 bases from J, the gap between germline ends came to 14 bases. The CDR3 region has the DNA TGTGCCAGCCGTAACAGGGAGGGCTATGGCTACACCTTC. This codes for CASRNREGYGYTF.

V gene TRBV13 combines with J gene TRBJ1-1; 7 nucleotides agree with TRBD1. The CDR3 has 19 amino acids. From germline, CDR1 is PRHDT and CDR2 FYEKMQ (reference sequence). V lost 3 bases to trimming and J lost 0 bases; unmatched junction nucleotides: 16. The CDR3 DNA reads as TGTGCCAGCAGCTTTGAGGGGGCCGGGCTGGCATCCATGAACACTGAAGCTTTCTTT. It encodes CASSFEGAGLASMNTEAFF.

On this clone itself: One junction end does not reproduce the germline sequence, and a read error may be involved. The V call is TRBV5-4, the J call TRBJ2-6; TRBD1 matches at 10 bases. CDR1 and CDR2 (germline): SGHNT, YYREEE (reference sequence). This CDR3 comprises 18 residues. Here the CDR3 DNA reads TGTGCCAGCAGCTGGAGGACAGGGGGAGGCTCTGGGGCCAACGGCCTGACTTTC. It encodes CASSWRTGGGSGANGLTF.

The chain recombines TRBV19 with TRBJ2-3, with 8 bases matching TRBD2. Germline trimming cut 3 bases from V and 4 bases from J; bases unmatched to any gene: 12. Germline-derived CDR1 and CDR2 are LNHDA and SQIVND (reference sequence). The CDR3 is 17 residues long. This CDR3 is CASSIDLPRGGPDTQYF. CDR3 nucleotide sequence: TGTGCCAGTAGTATTGACCTCCCCCGGGGGGGCCCAGATACGCAGTATTTT.

V and J are TRBV6-1 and TRBJ2-5, with 8 bases lining up with TRBD1. The J call may be mistaken, given a closer DNA end match to TRBJ2-7. Germline CDR1 reads MNHNS; CDR2 reads SASEGT. This CDR3 has 15 residues. The CDR3 region has the DNA TGTGCCAGCAGGCAGACAGGGGCGAAGGGCTACGAGCAGTACTTC. This encodes CASRQTGAKGYEQYF.

The V gene is TRBV30, the J gene TRBJ1-3, with D hard to call. This CDR3 contains 13 residues. Germline CDR1 is GTSNPN and CDR2 is SVGIG (reference sequence). V was cut by 3 bases and J by 0 bases, with 6 bases left in between. CDR3 loop: CAWRLRSGNTIYF. The CDR3 nucleotides are TGTGCCTGGAGACTTCGCTCTGGAAACACCATATATTTT.

The gene calls are TRBV9 and TRBJ2-7, with D possibly matching TRBD1 (6 bases). CDR3 size: 18 residues. The ends were cut back, 2 bases at V and 4 bases at J, with 25 bases in the middle. Germline V gene sequence: CDR1 SGDLS, CDR2 YYNGEE. The chain's CDR3 is CASSVGWSRDNLKYEQYF. In DNA form, the CDR3 reads TGTGCCAGCAGCGTGGGGTGGTCCAGGGACAACCTAAAGTACGAGCAGTACTTC.

This chain links TRBV29-1 with TRBJ2-3, with 7 bases matching TRBD2. Germline loops: CDR1 SQVTM, CDR2 ANQGSEA. With V trimmed by 6 bases and J by 5 bases, 2 bases remained unmatched. This CDR3 region has 11 residues. CDR3 region: CSVGLVDTQYF. Written as DNA, the CDR3 is TGCAGCGTCGGACTAGTAGATACGCAGTATTTT.

Regarding this clone: The sample contains more than one DNA sequence encoding this CDR3. The chain links TRBV5-1 to TRBJ1-2; 12 bases map to TRBD1. There are 14 residues in the CDR3. The ends lost 0 bases at V and 8 bases at J; junction bases unmatched: 2. Germline V CDR1 and CDR2: SGHRS, YFSETQ. The CDR3 nucleotides are TGCGCCAGCAGCTTGGCGGGGACAGGGGGCGGCTACACCTTC. Residues: CASSLAGTGGGYTF.